The source of this T cell receptor beta chain is a study of the immune and genomic landscape of osteosarcoma. A remark on this clone: Its antigen is as yet unknown.

Overall study findings and caveats: Roughly five repertoires, each under 100 clonotypes, were dominated by one hyperexpanded clone. Average productive clonality was more than 0.08, with a maximum of roughly 0.3.

The data were produced by immunoSEQ multiplex PCR, yet TCRdb's version contains in-frame clones alone and is incomplete. The sample yields approximately 9,400 clones, approximately 70% seen once. This CDR3 region has 20 residues. Primary, local recurrence and metastasis osteosarcoma tumors were taken after treatment from poor-prognosis patients. The rearrangement uses TRBV12-2 and TRBJ2-6; TRBD1 is taken as the D call from the table, unchecked against the DNA. TRBV12-2 is shown as a pseudogene. This receptor was obtained from a human donor with osteosarcoma. Sequencing was performed on osteosarcoma tumor tissue from the lung. The chain's CDR3 is CASRCSGTGRLHSGANVLTF. The CDR3 bases are TGTGCAAGTCGCTGTTCCGGGACAGGGCGCCTTCACTCTGGGGCCAACGTCCTGACTTTC.